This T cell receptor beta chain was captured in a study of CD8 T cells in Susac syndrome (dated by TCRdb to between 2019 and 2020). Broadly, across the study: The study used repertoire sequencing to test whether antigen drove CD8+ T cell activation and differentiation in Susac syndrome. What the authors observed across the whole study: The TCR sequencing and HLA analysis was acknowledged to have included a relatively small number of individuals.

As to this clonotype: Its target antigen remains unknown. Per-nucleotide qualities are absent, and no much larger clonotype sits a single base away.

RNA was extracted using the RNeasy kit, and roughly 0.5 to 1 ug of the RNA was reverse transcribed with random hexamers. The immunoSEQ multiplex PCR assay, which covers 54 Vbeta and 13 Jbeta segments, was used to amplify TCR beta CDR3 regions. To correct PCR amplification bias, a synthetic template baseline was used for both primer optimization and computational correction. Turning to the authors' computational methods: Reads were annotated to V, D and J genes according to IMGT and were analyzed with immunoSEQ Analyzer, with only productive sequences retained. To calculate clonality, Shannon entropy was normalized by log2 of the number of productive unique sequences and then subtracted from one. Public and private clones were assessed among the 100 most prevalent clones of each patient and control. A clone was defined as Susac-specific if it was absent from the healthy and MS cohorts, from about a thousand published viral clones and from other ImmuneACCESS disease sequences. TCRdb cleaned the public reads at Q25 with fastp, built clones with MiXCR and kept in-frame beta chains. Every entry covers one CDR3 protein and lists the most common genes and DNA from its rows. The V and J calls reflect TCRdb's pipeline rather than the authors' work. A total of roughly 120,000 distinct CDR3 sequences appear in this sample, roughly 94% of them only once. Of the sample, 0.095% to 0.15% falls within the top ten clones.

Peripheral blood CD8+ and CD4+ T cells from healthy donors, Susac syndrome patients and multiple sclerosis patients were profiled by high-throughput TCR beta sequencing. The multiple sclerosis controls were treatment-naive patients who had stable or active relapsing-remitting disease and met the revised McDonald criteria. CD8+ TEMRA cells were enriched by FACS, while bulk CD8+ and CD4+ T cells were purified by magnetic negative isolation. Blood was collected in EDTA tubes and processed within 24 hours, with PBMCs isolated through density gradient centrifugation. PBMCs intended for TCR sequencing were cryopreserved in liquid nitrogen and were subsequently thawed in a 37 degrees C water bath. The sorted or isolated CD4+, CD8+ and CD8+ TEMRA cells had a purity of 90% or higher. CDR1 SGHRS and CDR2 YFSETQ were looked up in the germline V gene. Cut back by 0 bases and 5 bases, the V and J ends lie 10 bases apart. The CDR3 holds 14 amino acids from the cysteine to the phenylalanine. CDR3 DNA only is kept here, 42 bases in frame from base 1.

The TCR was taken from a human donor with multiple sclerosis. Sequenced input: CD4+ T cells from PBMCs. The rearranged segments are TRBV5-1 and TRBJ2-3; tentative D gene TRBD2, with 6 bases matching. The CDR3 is CASSLAGVQDTQYF. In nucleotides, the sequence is TGCGCCAGCAGCTTGGCGGGAGTACAAGATACGCAGTATTTT. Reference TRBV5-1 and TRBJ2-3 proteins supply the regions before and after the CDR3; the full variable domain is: KAGVTQTPRYLIKTRGQQVTLSCSPISGHRSVSWYQQTPGQGLQFLFEYFSETQRNKGNFPGRFSGRQFSNSRSEMNVSTLELGDSALYLCASSLAGVQDTQYFGPGTRLTVL.